Listed below are T cell receptor beta chains from one sample, sequenced in a study of cytomegalovirus exposure and HLA in healthy donors. Sequenced by immunoSEQ multiplex PCR; TCRdb stores in-frame clones only, minus some. The table includes over 110,000 clones, more than 75% detected once. Sample: PBMCs. These receptors all stem from a woman aged 35 to 49 in good health and CMV-seropositive. Each CDR3 is given with its conserved first and last residue. A D gene is named only where the DNA matches it firmly. A clone size is listed for some rows: how often the clone was seen (once, few, many), or a class if it is expanded.

v_gene,len,abundance,j_gene,d_gene,CDR3aa,CDR3nt
TRBV6-6,14,-,TRBJ2-7,TRBD2,CASSYLLADYEQYF,TGTGCCAGCAGTTACCTACTAGCGGACTACGAGCAGTACTTC
TRBV6-1,15,-,TRBJ2-3,TRBD2,CASPDPGLGPDTQYF,TGTGCCAGCCCCGACCCGGGACTAGGCCCAGATACGCAGTATTTT
TRBV7-9,12,few,TRBJ2-2,-,CASSFDFGELFF,TGTGCCAGCAGCTTTGACTTCGGGGAGCTGTTTTTT
TRBV5-6,17,once,TRBJ1-2,-,CASSLPGVAGTNYGYTF,TGTGCCAGCAGCTTGCCTGGCGTAGCAGGGACTAACTATGGCTACACCTTC
TRBV11-2,17,few,TRBJ2-3,-,CASSLAAGLVQTDTQYF,TGTGCCAGCAGCTTAGCGGCGGGACTTGTCCAAACAGATACGCAGTATTTT
TRBV30,14,once,TRBJ2-4,-,CAWRSPGAKNIQYF,TGTGCCTGGAGAAGTCCCGGGGCCAAAAACATTCAGTACTTC
TRBV19,15,-,TRBJ2-7,TRBD1,CASSIAGTGNYEQYF,TGTGCCAGTAGTATAGCGGGGACAGGGAACTACGAGCAGTACTTC
TRBV15,15,-,TRBJ2-5,TRBD1,CATSTERTGTETQYF,TGTGCCACCAGCACCGAAAGGACAGGGACAGAGACCCAGTACTTC
TRBV4-1,17,-,TRBJ2-7,TRBD2,CASSQPLAGGPNYEQYF,TGCGCCAGCAGCCAACCGTTAGCGGGAGGGCCAAACTACGAGCAGTACTTC
TRBV7-6,19,-,TRBJ2-1,TRBD2,CASSPRRATSGSGYNEQFF,TGTGCCAGCAGCCCTAGGCGGGCAACTAGCGGGAGCGGCTACAATGAGCAGTTCTTC
TRBV5-4,13,-,TRBJ2-7,-,CASSIDGTPGQYF,TGTGCCAGCAGCATTGACGGGACTCCTGGGCAGTACTTC
TRBV18,17,-,TRBJ1-5,TRBD1,CASSPYSGQVIPQPQHF,TGTGCCAGCTCACCATACTCCGGACAGGTCATCCCTCAGCCCCAGCATTTT
TRBV11-2,14,-,TRBJ1-3,-,CASSLGHSGNTIYF,TGTGCCAGCAGCTTAGGACACTCTGGAAACACCATATATTTT
TRBV5-4,15,-,TRBJ2-7,TRBD2,CASSPPGGGAYEQYF,TGTGCCAGCAGCCCCCCGGGGGGAGGCGCCTACGAGCAGTACTTC
TRBV5-1,14,-,TRBJ2-5,-,CASSLLSVQETQYF,TGCGCCAGCAGCTTGCTCAGTGTCCAAGAGACCCAGTACTTC
TRBV6-1,14,few,TRBJ1-5,-,CASSEPNQGQPQHF,TGTGCCAGCAGTGAACCTAACCAGGGCCAGCCCCAGCATTTT
TRBV19,15,-,TRBJ1-2,-,CASSIVRTRPYGYTF,TGTGCCAGTAGTATAGTCAGGACTCGTCCCTATGGCTACACCTTC
TRBV6-5,14,-,TRBJ2-5,-,CASSYSFQGETQYF,TGTGCCAGCAGTTACTCGTTCCAGGGGGAGACCCAGTACTTC
TRBV29-1,11,few,TRBJ1-2,-,CSVDTGNGYTF,TGCAGCGTGGATACAGGGAATGGCTACACCTTC
TRBV5-1,16,-,TRBJ2-2,-,CASSLAGIANTGELFF,TGCGCCAGCAGCTTGGCCGGGATTGCGAACACCGGGGAGCTGTTTTTT
TRBV4-1,15,-,TRBJ2-5,-,CASSPLKNSQETQYF,TGCGCCAGCAGCCCCTTGAAGAACTCCCAAGAGACCCAGTACTTC
TRBV5-1,15,-,TRBJ2-3,-,CASSLWQGRADTQYF,TGCGCCAGCAGCTTGTGGCAGGGGAGGGCAGATACGCAGTATTTT
TRBV11-3,17,-,TRBJ2-3,TRBD2,CASSLDLLAGGTDTQYF,TGTGCCAGCAGCTTAGATTTACTAGCGGGAGGTACAGATACGCAGTATTTT
TRBV7-2,15,-,TRBJ1-3,TRBD1,CASTFGQGIGNTIYF,TGTGCCAGCACCTTTGGACAGGGGATAGGAAACACCATATATTTT
TRBV5-4,16,-,TRBJ2-7,TRBD1,CASSSQGVLSLDEQYF,TGTGCCAGCAGCTCGCAGGGGGTACTTAGTTTGGACGAGCAGTACTTC
TRBV5-4,16,-,TRBJ2-6,TRBD1,CASSTRQGPGANVLTF,TGTGCCAGCAGCACCCGACAGGGACCAGGGGCCAACGTCCTGACTTTT
TRBV7-9,15,-,TRBJ2-3,-,CASSLERQGRNTQYF,TGTGCCAGCAGCTTAGAACGGCAGGGTCGTAATACGCAGTATTTT
TRBV2,11,-,TRBJ2-3,-,CASRETDTQYF,TGTGCCAGCAGGGAGACAGATACGCAGTATTTT
TRBV28,16,once,TRBJ2-6,-,CASKETGGSGANVLTF,TGTGCCAGCAAGGAGACAGGAGGCTCTGGGGCCAACGTCCTGACTTTC
TRBV11-2,15,-,TRBJ2-3,-,CASSSMHFSTDTQYF,TGTGCCAGCAGCTCTATGCATTTTAGCACAGATACGCAGTATTTT
TRBV5-1,14,-,TRBJ2-5,-,CASSLQAGPETQYF,TGCGCCAGCAGCTTGCAAGCAGGGCCAGAGACCCAGTACTTC
TRBV5-1,17,-,TRBJ2-7,TRBD2,CASSLERASGSTYEQYF,TGCGCCAGCAGCTTGGAGAGGGCTAGCGGGTCGACCTACGAGCAGTACTTC
TRBV5-8,12,-,TRBJ2-7,-,CASSSSYYEQYF,TGTGCCAGCAGCTCGTCTTATTACGAGCAGTACTTC
TRBV5-1,15,once,TRBJ2-5,-,CASSLGAGTSETQYF,TGCGCCAGCAGCTTGGGGGCAGGGACTTCTGAGACCCAGTACTTC
TRBV29-1,12,-,TRBJ2-3,TRBD2,CSVTSGTDTQYF,TGCAGCGTGACTAGCGGCACAGATACGCAGTATTTT
TRBV4-1,16,-,TRBJ2-3,-,CASSQGSRGGTDTQYF,TGCGCCAGCAGCCAAGGTTCGCGCGGAGGCACAGATACGCAGTATTTT
TRBV30,17,-,TRBJ2-6,TRBD1,CAWWPGQLSSGANVLTF,TGTGCCTGGTGGCCGGGACAGCTTTCCTCTGGGGCCAACGTCCTGACTTTC
TRBV18,15,-,TRBJ2-5,TRBD1,CASSPPDRGLETQYF,TGTGCCAGCTCACCACCGGACAGGGGGCTAGAGACCCAGTACTTC
TRBV13,14,-,TRBJ2-7,-,CASSSRQGSYEQYF,TGTGCCAGCAGCTCGAGACAAGGCTCCTACGAGCAGTACTTC
TRBV9,13,-,TRBJ2-3,-,CASSGGQKDTQYF,TGTGCCAGCAGCGGCGGACAGAAAGATACGCAGTATTTT
TRBV30,13,-,TRBJ2-7,-,CAWSKSTAYEQYF,TGTGCCTGGAGTAAATCAACAGCTTACGAGCAGTACTTC
TRBV7-2,14,-,TRBJ2-7,-,CASSLAGETYEQYF,TGTGCCAGCAGCTTAGCGGGAGAGACCTACGAGCAGTACTTC
TRBV28,16,-,TRBJ1-5,TRBD1,CASSFRGRGRGQPQHF,TGTGCCAGCAGTTTTAGGGGCAGGGGGCGAGGTCAGCCCCAGCATTTT
TRBV7-8,14,-,TRBJ2-7,-,CASRQTRGSYEQYF,TGTGCCAGCCGGCAGACTAGAGGATCCTACGAGCAGTACTTC
TRBV7-9,14,-,TRBJ2-5,-,CASSSQDPQETQYF,TGTGCCAGCAGCTCACAGGACCCTCAAGAGACCCAGTACTTC